One sample yielded the 17 T cell receptor beta chains listed below, sequenced in a study of technical replicates of blood from several donors. Sequenced by immunoSEQ multiplex PCR; TCRdb stores in-frame clones only, minus some. The repertoire holds 60,000 to 85,000 clones, with 90% to 95% as singletons. Material for sequencing was T cells isolated from PBMCs. These receptor sequences come from a human donor in good health.

CDR3 loop: CARTGDNQPQHF. The DNA of the CDR3 is TGTGCCAGAACAGGGGACAATCAGCCCCAGCATTTT. The rearrangement uses TRBV28 and TRBJ1-5; 7 positions agree with TRBD1. V shed 9 bases, J shed 3 bases, and the junction held 2 bases outside the gene matches. The germline V gene encodes CDR1 MDHEN and CDR2 SYDVKM. This CDR3 is 12 amino acids long.

The V and J genes are TRBV6-1 and TRBJ2-1; 16 nucleotides match TRBD2. Germline CDR1 is MNHNS and CDR2 is SASEGT. The CDR3 has 19 residues. Trimming took 3 bases from V and 8 from J; bases not matched to a gene: 13. This CDR3 is CASSDRPMGTSGRVDEQFF. For the CDR3, the DNA is TGTGCCAGCAGTGATCGTCCTATGGGGACTAGCGGGAGGGTCGATGAGCAGTTCTTC.

This clone came up once. This chain links TRBV10-2 with TRBJ1-2; 8 bases align to TRBD1. Losses at the gene ends were 0 bases for V and 5 bases for J; bases not matched to a gene: 8. CDR3 size: 16 residues. The germline V gene encodes CDR1 WSHSY and CDR2 SAAADI. The CDR3 is CASSESGQDSSYGYTF. DNA of the CDR3: TGCGCCAGCAGTGAGTCGGGACAGGATTCCTCTTATGGCTACACCTTC.

The chain joins TRBV5-1 to TRBJ1-2; D possibly corresponds to TRBD1 (5 bases). Trimming removed 3 bases from V and 4 bases from J, with 7 bases in between. The CDR3 extends over 12 amino acids. Germline values: CDR1 SGHRS, CDR2 YFSETQ. The CDR3 nucleotides are TGCGCCAGCAGCTCAGGGCTCTATGGCTACACCTTC. This encodes CASSSGLYGYTF.

The chain recombines TRBV4-3 with TRBJ2-7; D gene unclear. Germline values: CDR1 LGHNA, CDR2 YSLEER. V was trimmed by 4 bases and J by 1 base, leaving 8 bases between them. This CDR3 is built from 13 residues. The DNA of the CDR3 is TGCGCCAGCAGCCCTTCTACTTCCTACGAGCAGTACTTC. Its protein product is CASSPSTSYEQYF.

The J gene is TRBJ1-2, the V gene TRBV6-6; TRBD1 might be the D (5 bases). Trimming took 0 bases from V and 8 from J, leaving 7 bases between them. The CDR3 sequence is 12 residues long. Germline CDR1 and CDR2: MNHNY and SVGAGI (reference sequence). This CDR3 reads CASSYSTDGYTF. Written as DNA, the CDR3 is TGTGCCAGCAGTTACTCGACAGACGGCTACACCTTC.

The chain joins TRBV27 to TRBJ2-3, with 7 bases identical to TRBD2. The CDR3 is 17 amino acids. J gave up 4 bases and V 4 bases, and 14 bases lay outside the gene matches. Germline CDR1 MNHEY, CDR2 SMNVEV (reference sequence). The CDR3, as DNA: TGTGCCAGCAGTTCCCTCCGGGGGGAGGGCCTATCAGATACGCAGTATTTT. It translates to CASSSLRGEGLSDTQYF.

The chain has TRBV7-9 and TRBJ2-3, with D tentatively TRBD2 (5 bases). Germline CDR1 is SEHNR and CDR2 is FQNEAQ (reference sequence). V lost 4 bases and J lost 1, with 12 bases in between. CDR3 length equals 15 residues. In DNA form, the CDR3 reads TGTGCCAGCAGCTCACAACTAGATCGCACAGATACGCAGTATTTT. Amino acids: CASSSQLDRTDTQYF.

This sequence joins TRBV28 and TRBJ1-2; no clear D gene. V lost 3 bases and J 2 bases, leaving 7 bases between the germline ends. The CDR3 is made up of 13 amino acids. Germline CDR1 and CDR2: MDHEN and SYDVKM. The CDR3 nucleotides read TGTGCCAGCAGTTTCCAGATAAACTATGGCTACACCTTC. As protein: CASSFQINYGYTF.

This chain connects TRBV7-2 to TRBJ2-5, with D perhaps matching TRBD2 (5 bases). The CDR3 loop spans 14 amino acids. V gave up 1 base and J gave up 4 bases, with 10 bases separating them. CDR1 is SGHTA, CDR2 FQGNSA, per germline. CDR3 loop: CASSLEDSLETQYF. CDR3 bases: TGTGCCAGCAGCTTAGAGGACTCCTTAGAGACCCAGTACTTC.

The chain carries TRBV9 and TRBJ2-7; TRBD2 matches at 8 bases. There are 16 residues in the CDR3. The germline V gene has CDR1 SGDLS and CDR2 YYNGEE. V gave up 0 bases and J gave up 3 bases; unmatched junction bases: 8. This CDR3 is CASSVGLAGNFYEQYF. CDR3 nucleotide sequence: TGTGCCAGCAGCGTAGGATTAGCGGGGAATTTCTACGAGCAGTACTTC.

V usage is TRBV9 and J usage is TRBJ1-1, with D tentatively TRBD1 (5 bases). Germline CDR1 and CDR2: SGDLS and YYNGEE. V was clipped by 6 bases and J by 4 bases, with 16 bases between them. This CDR3 spans 14 amino acids. The CDR3 spells CASNTGDGFTEAFF. CDR3 bases: TGTGCCAGCAATACGGGGGATGGGTTCACTGAAGCTTTCTTT.

With regard to this clone: Within the sample, other DNA sequences also encode this same CDR3. This chain uses TRBV6-1 with TRBJ2-5; maybe TRBD2 (5 bases). Germline lookup yields CDR1 MNHNS and CDR2 SASEGT. This CDR3 comprises 14 residues. V was clipped by 5 bases and J by 2 bases, with 12 bases between them. The CDR3 loop reads CASSKAGGQETQYF. The CDR3 DNA follows: TGTGCCAGCAGTAAGGCGGGCGGGCAAGAGACCCAGTACTTC.

The gene calls are TRBV9 and TRBJ2-1, with TRBD2 matching over 7 bases. CDR3 size: 13 residues. J gave up 9 bases and V 3 bases, and 6 bases lay outside the gene matches. Looked up from germline, CDR1 is SGDLS and CDR2 is YYNGEE. Here the CDR3 DNA reads TGTGCCAGCAGCGGGACTAGTGGGGGTGAGCAGTTCTTC. Amino acid sequence: CASSGTSGGEQFF. Looking up the rest from reference TRBV9 and TRBJ2-1 gives the full variable domain: DSGVTQTPKHLITATGQRVTLRCSPRSGDLSVYWYQQSLDQGLQFLIQYYNGEERAKGNILERFSAQQFPDLHSELNLSSLELGDSALYFCASSGTSGGEQFFGPGTRLTVL.

The chain joins TRBV14 to TRBJ1-5; weak D call: TRBD1 (5 bases). This CDR3 comprises 13 residues. Trimming left V 5 bases short and J 4 bases short, with 9 bases between. Germline V gives CDR1 SGHDN, CDR2 FVKESK. CDR3 bases: TGTGCCAGCAGCTGGTCAGGGAATCAGCCCCAGCATTTT. This encodes CASSWSGNQPQHF.

The chain employs TRBV11-3 and TRBJ2-7; 7 bases are shared with TRBD1. This CDR3 contains 16 residues. V lost 0 bases and J lost 7; bases outside the gene matches: 12. Germline V gene sequence: CDR1 SGHNT, CDR2 YENEEA. The CDR3 spells CASSLDGTGEAWEQYF. DNA for the CDR3: TGTGCCAGCAGCTTAGATGGAACAGGGGAAGCTTGGGAGCAGTACTTC.

The chain uses TRBV5-6 and TRBJ2-1; TRBD2 matches at 10 bases. With 3 bases clipped from V and 8 bases from J, the junction kept 2 bases outside the gene matches. This CDR3 has 13 amino acids. The germline gives CDR1 SGHDT, CDR2 YYEEEE. CDR3 DNA: TGTGCCAGCAGCTGGACTAGCGGTTATGAGCAGTTCTTC. This codes for CASSWTSGYEQFF.